The following is a T cell receptor beta chain sequence with its context. This entry comes from a study of monozygotic twins with inflammatory bowel disease. The CDR3 is 13 amino acids. Looked up from germline, CDR1 is MNHEY and CDR2 is SVGAGI. UMIs were attached via template switching, each with a 6-nucleotide sample barcode. From the 5' RACE reads, TCRdb lists one entry per CDR3 protein and no DNA. Its table records approximately 110,000 distinct CDR3 sequences. The chain carries TRBV6-5 and TRBJ1-2. Sequencing input: blood. This TCR derives from a human donor with ulcerative colitis or Crohn's disease, or a healthy co-twin of an affected twin (not recorded which). This CDR3 reads CASSLLRNYGYTF.